Reported below is one T cell receptor beta chain. Expressed TCRB transcripts were sequenced because the entire RNA isolate underwent reverse transcription. Data came from immunoSEQ multiplex PCR; TCRdb stores just in-frame clones and leaves some out. Altogether about 900,000 clones are present, around a sixth being singletons, with the ten largest covering around 0.02%. V lost 6 bases to trimming and J lost 5 bases, with 10 bases between them. This CDR3 comprises 11 residues. CDR1 is DFQATT, CDR2 SNEGSKA, per germline (reference sequence). The sample is drawn from a study of beta chain features in type 1 diabetes. Turning to the study itself: Some 99 million sorted cells were examined across all samples.

The genes are TRBV20-1 and TRBJ2-5; weak D call: TRBD2 (5 bases). The sample comprised naive CD4+ T cells from blood. The receptor was derived from a woman in her late teens or twenties in good health. The DNA for the CDR3 is TGCAGTGCGGAGGTATGGGAGACCCAGTACTTC. It yields the protein CSAEVWETQYF.